Listed below are T cell receptor beta chains from one sample, sequenced in a study of blood T cell repertoires in COVID-19. The data were produced by immunoSEQ multiplex PCR, yet TCRdb's version contains in-frame clones alone and is incomplete. The table has roughly 120,000 clones, about nine tenths seen once; the top ten hold about 7.7%. The sample taken for sequencing was peripheral blood. The receptor set was obtained from a human donor in a cohort sampled during active COVID-19. CDR3s include the opening cysteine and the closing phenylalanine or tryptophan. D genes are given only for firm matches. Only part of the rows carry a size: once, few, many, or a class if the clone is expanded.

abundance: once; d_gene: -; v_gene: TRBV18; j_gene: TRBJ2-7; len: 14; CDR3nt: TGTGCCAGCTCAACGGCGGTATTGAGTTCCGAGCAGTACTTC; CDR3aa: CASSTAVLSSEQYF
abundance: -; d_gene: -; v_gene: TRBV5-1; j_gene: TRBJ2-3; len: 16; CDR3nt: TGCGCCAGCAGCCCAACGGGAACTTCTAGCACAGATACGCAGTATTTT; CDR3aa: CASSPTGTSSTDTQYF
abundance: -; d_gene: -; v_gene: TRBV4-1; j_gene: TRBJ1-1; len: 13; CDR3nt: TGCGCCAGCAGGTGGCAGGAAGACACTGAAGCTTTCTTT; CDR3aa: CASRWQEDTEAFF
abundance: -; d_gene: -; v_gene: TRBV5-5; j_gene: TRBJ1-2; len: 15; CDR3nt: TGTGCCAGCAGCTTGGAAGACAGCCCGTGGTATGGCTACACCTTC; CDR3aa: CASSLEDSPWYGYTF
abundance: -; d_gene: -; v_gene: TRBV11-2; j_gene: TRBJ1-4; len: 15; CDR3nt: TGTGCCAGCAGCTTAGGAGTGGTGGGGGACACGGGTCTGTTTTTT; CDR3aa: CASSLGVVGDTGLFF
abundance: -; d_gene: TRBD2; v_gene: TRBV6-4; j_gene: TRBJ2-3; len: 15; CDR3nt: TGTGCCAGCAGTGTACTAGCGGCAAGGTCAGATACGCAGTATTTT; CDR3aa: CASSVLAARSDTQYF
abundance: -; d_gene: -; v_gene: TRBV30; j_gene: TRBJ1-1; len: 13; CDR3nt: TGTGCCTGGAGTGTGGGGGGGAACACTGAAGCTTTCTTT; CDR3aa: CAWSVGGNTEAFF
abundance: -; d_gene: TRBD1; v_gene: TRBV6-2/TRBV6-3; j_gene: TRBJ1-4; len: 15; CDR3nt: TGTGCCAGCAGTTACGGGACAGGGATTAATGAAAAACTGTTTTTT; CDR3aa: CASSYGTGINEKLFF
abundance: -; d_gene: TRBD1; v_gene: TRBV10-2; j_gene: TRBJ1-3; len: 16; CDR3nt: TGCGCCAGCAGGACAGGGGCCATCGCCTCTGGAAACACCATATATTTT; CDR3aa: CASRTGAIASGNTIYF
abundance: -; d_gene: -; v_gene: TRBV5-1; j_gene: TRBJ2-1; len: 16; CDR3nt: TGCGCCAGCAGCTCTTTTAGCCGTAACTCCTACAATGAGCAGTTCTTC; CDR3aa: CASSSFSRNSYNEQFF
abundance: -; d_gene: TRBD1; v_gene: TRBV6-1; j_gene: TRBJ1-6; len: 17; CDR3nt: TGTGCCAGCAGTGAATCTCACCCCGGGACAGCCAATTCACCCCTCCACTTT; CDR3aa: CASSESHPGTANSPLHF
abundance: -; d_gene: TRBD2; v_gene: TRBV5-4; j_gene: TRBJ2-7; len: 16; CDR3nt: TGTGCCAGCAGCTTGGGTGGCGGGAGGGCCAGCTACGAGCAGTACTTC; CDR3aa: CASSLGGGRASYEQYF
abundance: -; d_gene: -; v_gene: TRBV19; j_gene: TRBJ2-5; len: 14; CDR3nt: TGTGCCAGTAGTCGCAGCCCAGGCCAAGAGACCCAGTACTTC; CDR3aa: CASSRSPGQETQYF
abundance: -; d_gene: TRBD1; v_gene: TRBV29-1; j_gene: TRBJ1-2; len: 11; CDR3nt: TGCAGCGCGGGACAGGGGGATGGCTACACCTTC; CDR3aa: CSAGQGDGYTF
abundance: -; d_gene: TRBD1; v_gene: TRBV28; j_gene: TRBJ1-5; len: 14; CDR3nt: TGTGCCAGCAGCCCGGGACAGTTCAATCAGCCCCAGCATTTT; CDR3aa: CASSPGQFNQPQHF
abundance: -; d_gene: -; v_gene: TRBV5-1; j_gene: TRBJ1-2; len: 14; CDR3nt: TGCGCCAGCAGCTTACGGGGGGCCATAGAAGGCTACACCTTC; CDR3aa: CASSLRGAIEGYTF